Listed below are T cell receptor beta chains from one sample, sequenced in a study of T cell repertoires in cytomegalovirus infection. Their specific antigens are unknown. TCRdb re-derived calls from the reads in MiXCR, one entry per CDR3 protein. The sample includes a few hundred thousand distinct CDR3 sequences, roughly a third of them seen just once. The input for sequencing was cultured PBMCs, taken from culture after CMV antigen stimulation. These receptor sequences come from a human donor in good health (CMV status not recorded). Some clones in this sample may be carry-over from other donors' samples. Each CDR3 is given with its conserved first and last residue. The D gene is left open where the match is weak. Only part of the rows carry a size: once, few, many, or a class if the clone is expanded.

TGTGCCAGCAGCTTGAGGGCGGGGATCACTGAAGCTTTCTTT | CASSLRAGITEAFF | - | - | TRBJ1-1 | TRBV5-5
TGTGCCAGCAGTTCCCGGGGGCAGACCTATAATTCACCCCTCCACTTT | CASSSRGQTYNSPLHF | few | - | TRBJ1-6 | TRBV12-3/TRBV12-4
TGTGCCAGCAGCCCCCGGCGGCGAACTGAAGCTTTCTTT | CASSPRRRTEAFF | few | - | TRBJ1-1 | TRBV6-5
TGTGCCAGCAGTCCCACTAGAGAGTACAATGAGCAGTTCTTC | CASSPTREYNEQFF | few | - | TRBJ2-1 | TRBV12-3/TRBV12-4
TGTGCCAGCAGTTTATCTTTCAGGACGGCGCTAGCCAAAAACATTCAGTACTTC | CASSLSFRTALAKNIQYF | - | - | TRBJ2-4 | TRBV28
TGTGCCAGCAGCTTAGACTACACCACCGGGGAGCTGTTTTTT | CASSLDYTTGELFF | many | - | TRBJ2-2 | TRBV7-2
TGTGCCAGCAGCCCTACCCCGGGACTAGCGGGAGCGTTGCCAGATACGCAGTATTTT | CASSPTPGLAGALPDTQYF | few | TRBD2 | TRBJ2-3 | TRBV28
TGTGCCAGCAGCCAAGGTCAGATAAGGCAAGAGACCCAGTACTTC | CASSQGQIRQETQYF | few | - | TRBJ2-5 | TRBV7-3
TGTGCCAGCAGTGATCGGGTGGGGAACTATGGCTACACCTTC | CASSDRVGNYGYTF | - | - | TRBJ1-2 | TRBV2
TGTGCCAGCAGCCAGTCCCGTATTGAAGCTTTCTTT | CASSQSRIEAFF | - | - | TRBJ1-1 | TRBV7-3
TGTGCCACCAGTGATTTCGAAGGGGCCCTAAACACCGGGGAGCTGTTTTTT | CATSDFEGALNTGELFF | - | - | TRBJ2-2 | TRBV24-1
TGTGCCAGCTCACCCCCACAGGGGCTTGGGTCACCCCTCCACTTT | CASSPPQGLGSPLHF | few | TRBD1 | TRBJ1-6 | TRBV18
TGTGCCAGCAGCTTAGAAGGTGAGCAGTTCTTC | CASSLEGEQFF | many | - | TRBJ2-1 | TRBV7-9
TGCGCCAGCAGGGTGAGCTCCTACAATGAGCAGTTCTTC | CASRVSSYNEQFF | - | - | TRBJ2-1 | TRBV5-1
TGTGCCAGCAGCTTGGACTTAATGGATACGCAGTATTTT | CASSLDLMDTQYF | few | - | TRBJ2-3 | TRBV11-3
TGTGCCACCGGGACTAGTACCACCGGGGAGCTGTTTTTT | CATGTSTTGELFF | - | TRBD2 | TRBJ2-2 | TRBV24-1
TGCAGCGTTGCCCTAGGGGGGGTGGGGGCCGGCTACACCTTC | CSVALGGVGAGYTF | - | - | TRBJ1-2 | TRBV29-1
TGTGCCAGCAGCTTAGAAGGACTAGCAGCTAACACCGGGGAGCTGTTTTTT | CASSLEGLAANTGELFF | - | TRBD2 | TRBJ2-2 | TRBV11-2
TGTGCCAGCTCACCACTAGCGGGAGTCCGGAACACCGGGGAGCTGTTTTTT | CASSPLAGVRNTGELFF | few | TRBD2 | TRBJ2-2 | TRBV18
TGTGCCAGCAGTTTAGAAGTTCGGAGGGCGCACGAGCAGTACTTC | CASSLEVRRAHEQYF | few | - | TRBJ2-7 | TRBV12-3/TRBV12-4
TGTGCCAGCAGCCCGGTGGGACAGGCCTACAATGAGCAGTTCTTC | CASSPVGQAYNEQFF | few | TRBD1 | TRBJ2-1 | TRBV28
TGTGCCAGCAGTCGATCCGTCGGTCGGACAGTTCCTAGAAACACCATATATTTT | CASSRSVGRTVPRNTIYF | - | - | TRBJ1-3 | TRBV6-5